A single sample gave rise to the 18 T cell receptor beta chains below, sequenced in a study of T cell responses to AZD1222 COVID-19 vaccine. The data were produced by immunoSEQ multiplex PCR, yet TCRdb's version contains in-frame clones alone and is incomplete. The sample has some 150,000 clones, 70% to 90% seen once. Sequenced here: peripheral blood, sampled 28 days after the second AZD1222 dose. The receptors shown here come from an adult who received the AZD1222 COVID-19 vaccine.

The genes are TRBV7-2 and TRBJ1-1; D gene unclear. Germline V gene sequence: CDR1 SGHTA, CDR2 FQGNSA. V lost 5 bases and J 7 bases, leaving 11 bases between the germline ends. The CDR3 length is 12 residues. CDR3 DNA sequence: TGTGCCAGCAGCAAGAGCGGTGTTGAAGCTTTCTTT. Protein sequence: CASSKSGVEAFF.

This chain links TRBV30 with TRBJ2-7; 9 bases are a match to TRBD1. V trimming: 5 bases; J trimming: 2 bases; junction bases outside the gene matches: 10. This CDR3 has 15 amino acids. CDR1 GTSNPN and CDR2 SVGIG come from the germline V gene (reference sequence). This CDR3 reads CAWDPGQGGAYEQYF. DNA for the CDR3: TGTGCCTGGGACCCGGGACAGGGAGGGGCCTACGAGCAGTACTTC.

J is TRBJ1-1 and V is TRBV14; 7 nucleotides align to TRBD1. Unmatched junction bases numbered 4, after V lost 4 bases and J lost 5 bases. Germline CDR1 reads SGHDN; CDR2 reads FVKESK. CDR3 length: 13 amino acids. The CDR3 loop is CASSPGQFTEAFF. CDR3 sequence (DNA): TGTGCCAGCAGCCCGGGACAGTTTACTGAAGCTTTCTTT.

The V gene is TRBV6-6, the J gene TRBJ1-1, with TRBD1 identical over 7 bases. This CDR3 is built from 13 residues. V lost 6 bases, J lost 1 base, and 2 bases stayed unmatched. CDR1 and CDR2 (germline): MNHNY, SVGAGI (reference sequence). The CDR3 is CASRGQSNTEAFF. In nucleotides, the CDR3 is TGTGCCAGCAGGGGACAGTCGAACACTGAAGCTTTCTTT.

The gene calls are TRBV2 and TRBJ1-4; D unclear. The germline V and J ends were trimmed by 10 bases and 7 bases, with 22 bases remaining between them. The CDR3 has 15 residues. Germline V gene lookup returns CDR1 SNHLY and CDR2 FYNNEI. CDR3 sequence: CATRGLSRDGEKLFF. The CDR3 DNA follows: TGTGCCACCAGAGGACTCTCCCGAGATGGTGAAAAACTGTTTTTT.

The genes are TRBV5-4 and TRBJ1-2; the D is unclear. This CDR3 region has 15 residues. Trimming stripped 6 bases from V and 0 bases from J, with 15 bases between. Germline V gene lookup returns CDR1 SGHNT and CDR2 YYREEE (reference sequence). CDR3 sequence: CASTPALAANYGYTF. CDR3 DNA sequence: TGTGCCAGCACCCCTGCGCTTGCAGCTAACTATGGCTACACCTTC.

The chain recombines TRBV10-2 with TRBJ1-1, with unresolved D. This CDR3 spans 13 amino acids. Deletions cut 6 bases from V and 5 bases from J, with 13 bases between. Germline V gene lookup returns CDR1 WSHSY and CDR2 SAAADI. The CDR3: CASRREEQTEAFF. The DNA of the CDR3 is TGCGCCAGCAGAAGAGAAGAACAAACTGAAGCTTTCTTT.

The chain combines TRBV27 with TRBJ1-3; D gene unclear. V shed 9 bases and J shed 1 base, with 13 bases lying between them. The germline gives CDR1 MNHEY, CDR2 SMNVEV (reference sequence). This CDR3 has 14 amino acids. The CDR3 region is CARRGERSGNTIYF. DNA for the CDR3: TGTGCCAGACGTGGGGAACGGTCTGGAAACACCATATATTTT.

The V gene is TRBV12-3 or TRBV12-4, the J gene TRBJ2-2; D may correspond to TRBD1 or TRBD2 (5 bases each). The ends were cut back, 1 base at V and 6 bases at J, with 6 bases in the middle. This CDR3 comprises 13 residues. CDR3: CASSLVGPGELFF. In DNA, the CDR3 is TGTGCCAGCAGTTTAGTGGGACCCGGGGAGCTGTTTTTT.

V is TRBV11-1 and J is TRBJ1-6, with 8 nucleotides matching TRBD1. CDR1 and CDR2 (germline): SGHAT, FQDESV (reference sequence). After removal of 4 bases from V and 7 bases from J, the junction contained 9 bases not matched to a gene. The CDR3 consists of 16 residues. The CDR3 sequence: CASSSEATGGNSPLHF. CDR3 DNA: TGTGCCAGCAGCTCAGAGGCTACAGGGGGAAATTCACCCCTCCACTTT.

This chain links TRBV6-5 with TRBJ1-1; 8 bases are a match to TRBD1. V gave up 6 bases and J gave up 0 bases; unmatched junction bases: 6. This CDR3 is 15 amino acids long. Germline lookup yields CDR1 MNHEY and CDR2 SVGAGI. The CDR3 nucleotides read TGTGCCAGCAGGGGCCACAGGGGGGTGAACACTGAAGCTTTCTTT. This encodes CASRGHRGVNTEAFF.

The CDR3 bases are TGCAGCGTTGAGTCTGGGTGGATGAACACTGAAGCTTTCTTT. As protein: CSVESGWMNTEAFF. The rearrangement uses TRBV29-1 and TRBJ1-1; D gene unclear. Germline lookup yields CDR1 SQVTM and CDR2 ANQGSEA. The CDR3 totals 14 residues. The V end was cut by 3 bases, the J end by 0 bases, with 11 bases between. Complete variable domain (other parts from reference TRBV29-1 and TRBJ1-1): SAVISQKPSRDICQRGTSLTIQCQVDSQVTMMFWYRQQPGQSLTLIATANQGSEATYESGFVIDKFPISRPNLTFSTLTVSNMSPEDSSIYLCSVESGWMNTEAFFGQGTRLTVV.

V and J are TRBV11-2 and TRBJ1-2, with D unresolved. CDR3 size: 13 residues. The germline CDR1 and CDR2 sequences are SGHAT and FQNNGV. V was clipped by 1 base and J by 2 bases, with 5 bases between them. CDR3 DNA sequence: TGTGCCAGCAGCTTAGGCTCAAACTATGGCTACACCTTC. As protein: CASSLGSNYGYTF.

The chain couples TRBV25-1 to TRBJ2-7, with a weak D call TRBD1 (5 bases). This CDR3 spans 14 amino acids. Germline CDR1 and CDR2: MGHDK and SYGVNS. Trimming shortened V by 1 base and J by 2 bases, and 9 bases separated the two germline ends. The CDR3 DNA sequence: TGTGCCAGCAGTGAATGGCAGGGCCCCTACGAGCAGTACTTC. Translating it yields CASSEWQGPYEQYF.

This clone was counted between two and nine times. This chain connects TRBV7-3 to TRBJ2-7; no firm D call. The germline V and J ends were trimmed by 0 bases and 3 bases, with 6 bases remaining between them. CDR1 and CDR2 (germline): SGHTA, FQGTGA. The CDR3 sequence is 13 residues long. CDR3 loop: CASSLTYGYEQYF. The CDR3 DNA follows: TGTGCCAGCAGCTTAACTTACGGCTACGAGCAGTACTTC.

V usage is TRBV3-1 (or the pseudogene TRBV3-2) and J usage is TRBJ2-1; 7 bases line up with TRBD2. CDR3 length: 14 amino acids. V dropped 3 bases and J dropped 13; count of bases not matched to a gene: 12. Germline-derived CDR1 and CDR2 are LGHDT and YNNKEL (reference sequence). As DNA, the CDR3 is TGTGCCAGCAGCCAGGGGGGGGGTTACAATGTACAGTTCTTC. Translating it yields CASSQGGGYNVQFF.

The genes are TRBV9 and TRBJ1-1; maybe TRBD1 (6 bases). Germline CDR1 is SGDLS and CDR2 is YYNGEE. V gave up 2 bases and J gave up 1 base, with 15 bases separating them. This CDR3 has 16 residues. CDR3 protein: CASSVGPQGTNTEAFF. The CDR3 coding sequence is TGTGCCAGCAGCGTGGGACCTCAGGGGACGAACACTGAAGCTTTCTTT.

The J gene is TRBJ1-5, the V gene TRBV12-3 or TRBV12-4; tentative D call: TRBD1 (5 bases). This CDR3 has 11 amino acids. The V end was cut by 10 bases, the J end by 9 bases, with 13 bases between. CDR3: CATGGLRPQHF. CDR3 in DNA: TGTGCCACCGGGGGATTGCGGCCCCAGCATTTT.